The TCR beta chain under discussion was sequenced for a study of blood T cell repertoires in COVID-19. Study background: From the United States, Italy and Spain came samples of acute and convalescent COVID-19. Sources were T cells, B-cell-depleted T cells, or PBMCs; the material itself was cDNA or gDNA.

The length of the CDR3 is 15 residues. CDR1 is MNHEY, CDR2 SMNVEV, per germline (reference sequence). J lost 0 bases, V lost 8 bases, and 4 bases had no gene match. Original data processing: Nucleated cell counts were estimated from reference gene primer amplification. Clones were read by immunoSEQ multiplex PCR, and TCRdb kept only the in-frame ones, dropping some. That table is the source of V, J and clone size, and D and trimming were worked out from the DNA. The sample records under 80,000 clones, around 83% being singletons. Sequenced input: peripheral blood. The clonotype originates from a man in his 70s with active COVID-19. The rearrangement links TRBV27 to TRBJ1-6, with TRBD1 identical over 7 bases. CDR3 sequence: CASRPGGSYNSPLHF. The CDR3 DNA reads TGTGCCAGCCGGCCAGGGGGCTCCTATAATTCACCCCTCCACTTT.